Described below is a single TCR beta chain sequence and its context. What it binds is unknown. These data come from a study of T-cell memory formation after mild COVID-19. The study, taken as a whole, reports: For second-wave clones that peaked at day 37, SARS-CoV-2 specificity went unverified. The finding that pre-infection memory included some responding clones suggested that cross-reactive memory joined. Clones shrinking between day 15 and 85 showed a balanced CD4/CD8 split, and those that grew later tilted toward CD4+.

TCRdb independently ran MiXCR on the 5' RACE reads; one entry per CDR3 protein. This sample has nearly 110,000 distinct CDR3 sequences, with approximately 15% found just once. The junction had 8 bases not matched to a gene; V was cut back by 5 bases and J by 8 bases. Looked up from germline, CDR1 is SGHRS and CDR2 is YFSETQ. The CDR3 spans 15 residues. Source material: PBMCs or a T cell subset sorted from them (not recorded which). The chain carries TRBV5-1 and TRBJ2-1; TRBD2 aligns across 12 bases. This TCR was recovered from an adult woman who had mild COVID-19 (a few samples of this study predate the infection). Cell type and time point are not known. The CDR3 DNA sequence: TGCGCCAGCAGGCCGACTAGCGGGAGTATCGATGAGCAGTTCTTC. As protein: CASRPTSGSIDEQFF.